These T cell receptor beta chains were read from a single sample in a study of cytomegalovirus exposure and HLA in healthy donors. Assay used: immunoSEQ multiplex PCR; TCRdb lists only in-frame clones, some missing. The sample shows 85,000 to 130,000 clones, roughly 9.1% of them seen only once. The sequenced sample was PBMCs. Every receptor here comes from a man between 35 and 55 years old in good health and CMV-seropositive. Each CDR3 is given with its conserved first and last residue. The D gene is left open where the match is weak. Size is omitted from some rows. Given values are once, few, many or a class for expanded clones.

>NA|NA|TRBJ1-1|TRBV29-1
TGCAGCGTTGAAAGCTGGGCCACTGAAGCTTTCTTT
CSVESWATEAFF
>NA|many|TRBJ1-1|TRBV7-9
TGTGCCAGCAGCCACCCAACAAATAAACAGGGATCTGAAGCTTTCTTT
CASSHPTNKQGSEAFF
>NA|few|TRBJ2-3|TRBV2
TGTGCCAGCAGTGGTACTACTAGCACAGATACGCAGTATTTT
CASSGTTSTDTQYF
>TRBD1|few|TRBJ2-7|TRBV19
TGTGCCAGTAGTATTGGACAGGCTACCTACGAGCAGTACTTC
CASSIGQATYEQYF
>NA|NA|TRBJ2-7|TRBV21-1
TGTGCCAGCAGCCCTCCATACTTAGACTATTACGAGCAGTACTTC
CASSPPYLDYYEQYF
>TRBD2|NA|TRBJ2-7|TRBV19
TGTGCCAGCGGGGCTAGCGGGAACTACGAGCAGTACTTC
CASGASGNYEQYF
>TRBD1|NA|TRBJ1-5|TRBV5-1
TGCGCCAGCAGGCCGGACAGGGATCAGCCCCAGCATTTT
CASRPDRDQPQHF
>NA|few|TRBJ1-6|TRBV5-4
TGTGCCAGCAGCTGGGAGGGACGGATCGATTCACCCCTCCACTTT
CASSWEGRIDSPLHF
>NA|few|TRBJ2-1|TRBV11-3
TGTGCCAGCAGCTTAGAAGCTAGCTCCTACAATGAGCAGTTCTTC
CASSLEASSYNEQFF
>NA|few|TRBJ1-5|TRBV10-2
TGCGCCAGCAGCCATGTGGGGGGTAGCCAGCCCCAGCATTTT
CASSHVGGSQPQHF
>NA|few|TRBJ2-1|TRBV19
TGTGCCAGTAGTATACCGGGAGCTTGGGAGCAGTTCTTC
CASSIPGAWEQFF
>NA|many|TRBJ1-1|TRBV5-8
TGTGCCAGCAGCTTTCAGGAGAACACTGAAGCTTTCTTT
CASSFQENTEAFF
>NA|NA|TRBJ2-7|TRBV6-4
TGTGCCAGCAGTGACTACCCACCAGGGGACGAGCAGTACTTC
CASSDYPPGDEQYF
>TRBD1|few|TRBJ2-3|TRBV5-4
TGTGCCAGCAGACTATCGACAGGGCTCGGTACAGATACGCAGTATTTT
CASRLSTGLGTDTQYF
>TRBD1|NA|TRBJ1-1|TRBV6-4
TGTGCCAGCAGTAGGGACAGGAACACTGAAGCTTTCTTT
CASSRDRNTEAFF
>TRBD1|NA|TRBJ2-1|TRBV7-9
TGTGCCAGCAGCTACTCCGGGACAGGGGTTTATAATGAGCAGTTCTTC
CASSYSGTGVYNEQFF
>TRBD1|NA|TRBJ1-1|TRBV4-3
TGCGCCAGCAGCCAAGCACGACCGGGCAGGGGGGACACTGAAGCTTTCTTT
CASSQARPGRGDTEAFF
>NA|NA|TRBJ2-4|TRBV6-1
TGTGCCAGCAGGAGGGCGGCCAAAAACATTCAGTACTTC
CASRRAAKNIQYF
>TRBD1|few|TRBJ1-5|TRBV27
TGTGCCAGCAGTCAAGGGACAGGGAGAATGATAAATCAGCCCCAGCATTTT
CASSQGTGRMINQPQHF